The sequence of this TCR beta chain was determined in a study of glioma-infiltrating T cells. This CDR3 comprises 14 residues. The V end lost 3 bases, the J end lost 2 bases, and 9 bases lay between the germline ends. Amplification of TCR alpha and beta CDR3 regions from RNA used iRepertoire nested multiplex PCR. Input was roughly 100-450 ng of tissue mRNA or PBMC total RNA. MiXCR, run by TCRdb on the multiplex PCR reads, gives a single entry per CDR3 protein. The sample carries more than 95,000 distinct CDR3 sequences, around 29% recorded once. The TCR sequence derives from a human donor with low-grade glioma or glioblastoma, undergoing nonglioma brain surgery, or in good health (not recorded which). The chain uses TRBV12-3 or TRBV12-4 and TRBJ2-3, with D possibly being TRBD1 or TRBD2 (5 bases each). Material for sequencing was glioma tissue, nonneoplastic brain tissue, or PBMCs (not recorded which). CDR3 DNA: TGTGCCAGCAGTTTTTCCGGGGCCACAGATACGCAGTATTTT. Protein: CASSFSGATDTQYF.